The present TCR beta chain was sequenced within a study of TIL therapy for anti-PD-1-resistant metastatic lung cancer. Time point given: pre-treatment sample, taken before nivolumab and TIL therapy. The immunoSEQ assay was v3. Assay used: immunoSEQ multiplex PCR; TCRdb lists only in-frame clones, some missing. The sample records just under 60,000 clones, roughly two thirds being singletons. The ends were cut back, 0 bases at V and 3 bases at J, with 10 bases in the middle. The CDR3 is 14 amino acids. From germline, CDR1 is SGDLS and CDR2 YYNGEE. Source: blood, taken at baseline. This chain connects TRBV9 to TRBJ2-7, with D tentatively TRBD2 (6 bases). The clonotype was recovered from a person aged 25-85 years with non-small cell lung cancer. The CDR3 reads CASSVGGGIYEQYF. The CDR3, as DNA: TGTGCCAGCAGCGTAGGTGGCGGGATCTACGAGCAGTACTTC.